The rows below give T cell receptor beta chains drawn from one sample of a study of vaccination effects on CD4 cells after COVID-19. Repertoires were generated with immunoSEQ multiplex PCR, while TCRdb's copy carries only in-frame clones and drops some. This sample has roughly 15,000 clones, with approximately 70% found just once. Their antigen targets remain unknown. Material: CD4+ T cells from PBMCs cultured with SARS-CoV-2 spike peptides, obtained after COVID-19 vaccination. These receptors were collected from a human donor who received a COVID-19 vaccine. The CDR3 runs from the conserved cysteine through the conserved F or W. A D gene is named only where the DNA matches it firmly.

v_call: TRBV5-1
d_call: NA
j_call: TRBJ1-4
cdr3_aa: CASSSVGDQGKLFF

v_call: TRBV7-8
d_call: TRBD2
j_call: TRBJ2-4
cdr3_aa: CASSLYTSGAENIQYF

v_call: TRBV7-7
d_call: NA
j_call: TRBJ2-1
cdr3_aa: CASSLGTSSYNEQFF

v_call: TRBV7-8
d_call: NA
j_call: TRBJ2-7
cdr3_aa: CASSFDYEQYF

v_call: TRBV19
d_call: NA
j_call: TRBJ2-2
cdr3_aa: CASMGTQGAGELFF

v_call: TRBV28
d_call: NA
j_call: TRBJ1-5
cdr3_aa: CASSFNLGQPQHF

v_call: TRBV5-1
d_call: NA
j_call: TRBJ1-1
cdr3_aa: CASSLSLDTEAFF

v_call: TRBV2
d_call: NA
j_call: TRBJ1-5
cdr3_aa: CASRTQGRGNQPQHF

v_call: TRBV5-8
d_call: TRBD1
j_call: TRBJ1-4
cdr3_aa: CASSRGTGRTNEKLFF

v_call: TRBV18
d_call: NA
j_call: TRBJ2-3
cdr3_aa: CASSLLPRDTQYF

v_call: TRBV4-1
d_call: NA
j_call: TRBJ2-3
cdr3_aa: CASSQVDLVSTDTQYF

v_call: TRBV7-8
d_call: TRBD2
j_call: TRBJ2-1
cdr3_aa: CASSSRGLAGVYNEQFF

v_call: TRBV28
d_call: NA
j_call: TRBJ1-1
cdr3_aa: CASSLGRQSERAFF

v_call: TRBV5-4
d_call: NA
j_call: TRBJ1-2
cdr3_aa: CASSPDQGMVYGYTF

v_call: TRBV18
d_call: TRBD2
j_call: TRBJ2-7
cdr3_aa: CASSPGLSGTYEQYF

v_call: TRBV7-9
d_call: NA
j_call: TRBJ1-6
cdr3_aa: CASSLQAHNSPLHF

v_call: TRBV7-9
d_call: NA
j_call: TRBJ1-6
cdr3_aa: CASSQDGVYNSPLHF

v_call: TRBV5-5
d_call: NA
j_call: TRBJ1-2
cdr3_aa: CASSLARAGFHGYTF

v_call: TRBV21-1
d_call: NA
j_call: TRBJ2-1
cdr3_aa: CASSKVRGLAGGTNEQFF

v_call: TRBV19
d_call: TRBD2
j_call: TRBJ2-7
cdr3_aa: CASSIQAGSYEQYF

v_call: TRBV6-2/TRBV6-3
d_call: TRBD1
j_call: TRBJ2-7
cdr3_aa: CASSSRQGFNEQYF

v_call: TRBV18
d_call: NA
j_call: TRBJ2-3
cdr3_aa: CASVDSLGDTQYF

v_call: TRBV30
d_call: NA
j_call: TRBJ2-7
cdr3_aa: CAIQGTYEQYF

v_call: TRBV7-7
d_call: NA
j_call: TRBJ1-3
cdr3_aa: CASSFPGDGNTIYF

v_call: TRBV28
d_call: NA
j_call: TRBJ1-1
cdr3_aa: CASSGGGRGAFF

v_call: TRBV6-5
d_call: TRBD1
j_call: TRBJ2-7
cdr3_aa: CASNLGVGQGYF

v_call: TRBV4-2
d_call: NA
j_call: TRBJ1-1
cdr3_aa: CASSQEAVQGSNTEAFF

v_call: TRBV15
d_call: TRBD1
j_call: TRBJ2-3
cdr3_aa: CATSRDLQGIDTQYF

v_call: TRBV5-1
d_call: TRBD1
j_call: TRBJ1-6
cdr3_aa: CASSPQGVGSPLHF

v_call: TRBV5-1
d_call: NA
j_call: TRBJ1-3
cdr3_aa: CASSFQGPGDGNTIYF

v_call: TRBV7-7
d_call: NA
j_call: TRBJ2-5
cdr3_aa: CASSLAGGGGQETQYF

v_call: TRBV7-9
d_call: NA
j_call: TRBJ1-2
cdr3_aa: CASSDLGTDLFLGF

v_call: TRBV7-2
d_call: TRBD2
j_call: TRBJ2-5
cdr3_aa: CASSTLGGGGSETQYF

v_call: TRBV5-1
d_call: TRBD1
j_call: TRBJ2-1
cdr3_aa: CASSLRTGVPWGQFF

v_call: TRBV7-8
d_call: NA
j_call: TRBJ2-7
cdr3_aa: CASSLGLNTYEQYF

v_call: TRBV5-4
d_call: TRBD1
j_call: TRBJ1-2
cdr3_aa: CASTRGQGVGYGYTF

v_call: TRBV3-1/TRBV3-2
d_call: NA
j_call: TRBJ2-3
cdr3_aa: CASSQGGRGATDTQYF

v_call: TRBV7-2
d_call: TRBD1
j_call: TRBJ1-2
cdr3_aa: CASSFRQGRGYTF

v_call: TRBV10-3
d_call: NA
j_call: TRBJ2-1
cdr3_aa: CAISDLELGPSGNEQFF

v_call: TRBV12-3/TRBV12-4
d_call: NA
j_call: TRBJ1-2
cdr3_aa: CASSLSSRAGYTF

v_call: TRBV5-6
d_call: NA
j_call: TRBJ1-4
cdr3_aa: CASNSKRARGKLFF

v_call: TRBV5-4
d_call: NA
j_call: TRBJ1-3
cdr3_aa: CASSSETELSGNTIYF

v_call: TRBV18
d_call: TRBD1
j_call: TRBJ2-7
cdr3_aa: CASSPTGDEQYF

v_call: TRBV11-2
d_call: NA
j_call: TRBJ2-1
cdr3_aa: CASSLVGRGRFF

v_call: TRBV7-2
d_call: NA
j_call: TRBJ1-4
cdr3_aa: CASSLELNEKLFF

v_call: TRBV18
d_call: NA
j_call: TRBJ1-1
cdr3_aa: CASSPEANTEAFF

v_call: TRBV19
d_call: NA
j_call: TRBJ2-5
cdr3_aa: CASRGTSQETQYF

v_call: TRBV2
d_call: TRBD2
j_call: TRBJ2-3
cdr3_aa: CASRGAGGAPDTQYF

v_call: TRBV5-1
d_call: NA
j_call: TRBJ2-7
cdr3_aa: CASSLYGSSYEQYF